This T cell receptor (beta chain) was obtained from a study of shared clonotypes between healthy human individuals. Notes on the study in general: The small donor group covered limited genetic and exposure diversity.

From CD4+ cells came CD45RA+ naive and CD45RA-negative memory subsets. Trimming pared 6 bases from V and 1 base from J, leaving 6 bases between. The germline V gene has CDR1 MNHNY and CDR2 SVGAGI (reference sequence). There are 12 residues in the CDR3. TCRdb's copy holds only in-frame clones and misses some; the assay was immunoSEQ multiplex PCR. The sample has hundreds of thousands of clones; over 70% are singletons. This clone was found once. Its specificity is unknown. The rearrangement joins TRBV6-6 to TRBJ2-5, with no clear D. Source material: memory CD4+ T cells sorted from blood. Sample subset: CD45RA-negative fraction. This clonotype was obtained from a man aged 25 to 40 in good health. Here the CDR3 DNA reads TGTGCCAGCAGGTTTGCCCAAGAGACCCAGTACTTC. As protein: CASRFAQETQYF.